This is a list of T cell receptor beta chains from one sample in a study of blood T cell repertoires in COVID-19. Using immunoSEQ multiplex PCR, the repertoire was profiled, and TCRdb retains in-frame clones only, with some absent. The table has about 200,000 clones, about 80% seen once. The sample consisted of PBMCs or T cells enriched from blood (not recorded which). The receptors shown here come from a man aged 35 to 55 who had recovered from COVID-19. The CDR3 runs from the conserved cysteine through the conserved F or W. A D gene is named only where the DNA matches it firmly. Size is stated for part of the rows, as once, few or many counts, or as a class when the clone is expanded.

D gene	V gene	J gene	CDR3 length	clone size	CDR3 protein	CDR3 DNA
-	TRBV12-3/TRBV12-4	TRBJ1-2	13	-	CASSLRGGYGYTF	TGTGCCAGCAGTCTCAGGGGTGGCTATGGCTACACCTTC
-	TRBV5-6	TRBJ1-2	13	-	CASNSDGLYGYTF	TGTGCCAGCAACTCGGACGGACTATATGGCTACACCTTC
-	TRBV7-6	TRBJ2-7	15	-	CASSASTGQFYEQYF	TGTGCCAGCAGCGCTTCAACAGGGCAGTTCTACGAGCAGTACTTC
-	TRBV5-4	TRBJ1-4	13	-	CASSGDRNEKLFF	TGTGCCAGCAGCGGCGACAGGAATGAAAAACTGTTTTTT
-	TRBV5-1	TRBJ1-2	16	-	CASRSGAGPREYGYTF	TGCGCCAGCAGATCGGGAGCAGGTCCTCGAGAGTATGGCTACACCTTC
-	TRBV5-4	TRBJ2-7	14	few	CASSLGLARDEQYF	TGTGCCAGCAGCCTCGGTCTAGCTCGGGACGAGCAGTACTTC
TRBD1	TRBV4-1	TRBJ1-1	15	-	CASSQDFPAGGAAFF	TGCGCCAGCAGCCAAGATTTCCCAGCAGGGGGCGCCGCTTTCTTT
TRBD1	TRBV24-1	TRBJ1-2	18	few	CATSGHPGQGGDNYGYTF	TGTGCCACCAGTGGCCACCCGGGACAGGGAGGTGATAACTATGGCTACACCTTC
TRBD2	TRBV2	TRBJ2-1	15	few	CASSFASGASNEQFF	TGTGCCAGCAGTTTCGCTAGCGGGGCCTCGAATGAGCAGTTCTTC
TRBD1	TRBV11-3	TRBJ1-1	15	-	CASSIDRGENTEAFF	TGTGCCAGCAGCATCGACAGGGGTGAGAACACTGAAGCTTTCTTT
-	TRBV19	TRBJ2-7	13	-	CASSIDPQTQQYF	TGTGCCAGTAGTATAGATCCGCAGACACAGCAGTACTTC
-	TRBV5-4	TRBJ2-5	17	-	CASSAPRVGGMEETQYF	TGTGCCAGCAGCGCACCCCGTGTTGGGGGGATGGAGGAGACCCAGTACTTC
-	TRBV30	TRBJ1-1	11	-	CAWSELSEAFF	TGTGCCTGGAGTGAACTTTCTGAAGCTTTCTTT
TRBD1	TRBV5-1	TRBJ1-6	15	many	CASSSSGTESSPLHF	TGCGCCAGCAGCTCCTCGGGGACAGAAAGCTCACCCCTCCACTTT
-	TRBV5-4	TRBJ2-7	14	-	CASSNQGMSREQYF	TGTGCCAGCAGCAACCAGGGGATGAGTCGGGAGCAGTACTTC
-	TRBV6-5	TRBJ1-1	14	-	CASRPGEGNTEAFF	TGTGCCAGCAGGCCCGGGGAGGGGAACACTGAAGCTTTCTTT
TRBD2	TRBV7-2	TRBJ2-3	19	-	CASSYRLAGGPGAADTQYF	TGTGCCAGCAGCTACCGACTAGCGGGGGGGCCCGGTGCCGCAGATACGCAGTATTTT
-	TRBV14	TRBJ1-2	14	-	CASSQVWGGDGYTF	TGTGCCAGCAGCCAAGTCTGGGGAGGTGACGGCTACACCTTC
-	TRBV29-1	TRBJ1-2	11	-	CSATDAYGYTF	TGCAGCGCCACAGATGCCTATGGCTACACCTTC
-	TRBV7-3	TRBJ2-5	14	-	CASSPSGGLETQYF	TGTGCCAGCAGCCCATCCGGGGGGCTGGAGACCCAGTACTTC
-	TRBV28	TRBJ2-5	12	few	CASRPQGETQYF	TGTGCCAGCAGACCCCAGGGAGAGACCCAGTACTTC
-	TRBV9	TRBJ1-1	14	few	CASSPRGEGTEAFF	TGTGCCAGCAGCCCTCGCGGGGAGGGGACTGAAGCTTTCTTT
-	TRBV4-1	TRBJ2-7	15	-	CASSQGEQRAYEQYF	TGCGCCAGCAGCCAAGGAGAGCAGCGCGCCTACGAGCAGTACTTC
-	TRBV6-5	TRBJ1-5	14	-	CASRGAVGNQPQHF	TGTGCCAGCAGGGGGGCAGTAGGTAATCAGCCCCAGCATTTT
-	TRBV7-2	TRBJ1-4	14	-	CASSLSRSDEKLFF	TGTGCCAGCAGCTTATCCCGGAGCGATGAAAAACTGTTTTTT
TRBD1	TRBV5-1	TRBJ1-1	13	-	CASSRRDRGLAFF	TGCGCCAGCAGTCGCCGGGACAGGGGGCTGGCTTTCTTT
TRBD1	TRBV4-1	TRBJ1-1	13	-	CASSPDRGREAFF	TGCGCCAGCAGCCCGGACAGGGGGCGGGAAGCTTTCTTT
TRBD1	TRBV6-1	TRBJ2-2	14	-	CASSDDITGGRLFF	TGTGCCAGCAGTGACGACATTACAGGGGGGCGGCTGTTTTTT
TRBD1	TRBV19	TRBJ1-2	15	-	CASSIVGQVFYGYTF	TGTGCCAGTAGTATAGTGGGACAGGTATTCTATGGCTACACCTTC
TRBD1	TRBV10-3	TRBJ1-3	16	-	CAISDPGQGPGNTIYF	TGTGCCATCAGCGACCCGGGACAGGGCCCTGGAAACACCATATATTTT
TRBD1	TRBV11-2	TRBJ2-2	15	-	CASHPSGQGSGELFF	TGTGCCAGTCATCCCTCTGGACAGGGGAGCGGGGAGCTGTTTTTT
-	TRBV2	TRBJ2-5	13	-	CASSEDGRGTQYF	TGTGCCAGCAGTGAGGACGGCCGGGGAACCCAGTACTTC
-	TRBV5-1	TRBJ1-1	14	-	CASSTGQGHTEAFF	TGCGCCAGCAGCACGGGACAAGGGCACACTGAAGCTTTCTTT
TRBD1	TRBV7-9	TRBJ1-1	16	-	CASSLEPLPGGTEAFF	TGTGCCAGCAGCTTAGAACCCCTCCCAGGGGGCACTGAAGCTTTCTTT
-	TRBV2	TRBJ2-1	11	few	CASVTYNEQFF	TGTGCCAGCGTAACCTACAATGAGCAGTTCTTC
-	TRBV7-2	TRBJ1-2	14	-	CASSLVREHYGYTF	TGTGCCAGCAGCTTAGTGAGGGAACACTATGGCTACACCTTC
-	TRBV5-5	TRBJ1-2	14	-	CASSLGQGRYGYTF	TGTGCCAGCAGCTTGGGGCAGGGCCGCTATGGCTACACCTTC
TRBD1	TRBV3-1/TRBV3-2	TRBJ1-5	14	-	CASSQGTGPQPQHF	TGTGCCAGCAGCCAAGGGACAGGGCCCCAGCCCCAGCATTTT
-	TRBV11-1	TRBJ2-1	13	-	CASSFGPINEQFF	TGTGCCAGCAGCTTTGGGCCTATCAATGAGCAGTTCTTC
-	TRBV2	TRBJ1-4	16	-	CASSGNAPGVGEKLFF	TGTGCCAGCAGTGGAAATGCGCCGGGTGTAGGTGAAAAACTGTTTTTT
-	TRBV19	TRBJ1-4	12	-	CASSSTNEKLFF	TGTGCCAGTAGCTCAACTAATGAAAAACTGTTTTTT
TRBD2	TRBV25-1	TRBJ2-7	13	-	CASRAGGSYEQYF	TGTGCCAGCAGGGCGGGGGGGTCCTACGAGCAGTACTTC
TRBD1	TRBV30	TRBJ2-2	16	-	CAWRQKGQWYTGELFF	TGTGCCTGGCGGCAAAAGGGACAGTGGTACACCGGGGAGCTGTTTTTT
TRBD1	TRBV5-6	TRBJ1-5	16	-	CASSLGRQGRHQPQHF	TGTGCCAGCAGCTTGGGCAGACAGGGGCGCCATCAGCCCCAGCATTTT
-	TRBV11-2	TRBJ2-7	17	-	CASSLGLYLGGSYEQYF	TGTGCCAGCAGCTTAGGGCTGTATTTAGGAGGCTCCTACGAGCAGTACTTC
-	TRBV6-5	TRBJ1-6	15	-	CASSFMTAHNSPLHF	TGTGCCAGCAGTTTTATGACAGCCCATAATTCACCCCTCCACTTT
TRBD2	TRBV10-1	TRBJ2-3	16	-	CASSDALAGDRDTQYF	TGCGCCAGCAGCGACGCACTGGCGGGGGATCGAGATACGCAGTATTTT
-	TRBV28	TRBJ1-5	20	-	CASTPTAGKSPPRGNQPQHF	TGTGCCAGCACCCCAACGGCGGGCAAAAGTCCACCGAGAGGCAATCAGCCCCAGCATTTT
TRBD2	TRBV5-1	TRBJ2-7	15	-	CASSLNSGGAYEQYF	TGCGCCAGCAGCTTAAATAGCGGGGGGGCCTACGAGCAGTACTTC
TRBD1	TRBV18	TRBJ1-2	16	few	CASSPSRDRASYGYTF	TGTGCCAGCTCACCATCCCGGGACAGGGCCAGCTATGGCTACACCTTC
-	TRBV10-3	TRBJ1-2	14	-	CAISESGRSYGYTF	TGTGCCATCAGTGAGTCGGGCAGATCCTATGGCTACACCTTC
TRBD1	TRBV5-1	TRBJ1-3	16	-	CASSLGGTAKGNTIYF	TGCGCCAGCAGCTTGGGAGGGACAGCGAAGGGAAACACCATATATTTT
TRBD1	TRBV23-1	TRBJ2-7	15	-	CASSQPGTGFYEQYF	TGCGCCAGCAGTCAACCAGGGACAGGGTTTTACGAGCAGTACTTC
-	TRBV27	TRBJ2-1	15	-	CASSRGQNTYNEQFF	TGTGCCAGCAGTCGTGGGCAGAACACCTACAATGAGCAGTTCTTC
TRBD2	TRBV28	TRBJ2-2	16	once	CASSSGTSVATGELFF	TGTGCCAGCAGTTCCGGGACTAGCGTTGCCACCGGGGAGCTGTTTTTT
TRBD1	TRBV7-9	TRBJ1-1	16	-	CASSLAIRTGDTEAFF	TGTGCCAGCAGCTTAGCGATTCGGACAGGGGATACTGAAGCTTTCTTT
-	TRBV6-6	TRBJ1-6	14	-	CASNPGGGNSPLHF	TGTGCCAGCAACCCGGGGGGCGGGAATTCACCCCTCCACTTT
TRBD1	TRBV6-5	TRBJ1-1	15	-	CASSYSGTGNTEAFF	TGTGCCAGCAGTTACTCGGGGACAGGGAACACTGAAGCTTTCTTT
TRBD1	TRBV12-3/TRBV12-4	TRBJ1-1	13	-	CASSRDRVTEAFF	TGTGCCAGCAGCCGGGACAGGGTCACTGAAGCTTTCTTT